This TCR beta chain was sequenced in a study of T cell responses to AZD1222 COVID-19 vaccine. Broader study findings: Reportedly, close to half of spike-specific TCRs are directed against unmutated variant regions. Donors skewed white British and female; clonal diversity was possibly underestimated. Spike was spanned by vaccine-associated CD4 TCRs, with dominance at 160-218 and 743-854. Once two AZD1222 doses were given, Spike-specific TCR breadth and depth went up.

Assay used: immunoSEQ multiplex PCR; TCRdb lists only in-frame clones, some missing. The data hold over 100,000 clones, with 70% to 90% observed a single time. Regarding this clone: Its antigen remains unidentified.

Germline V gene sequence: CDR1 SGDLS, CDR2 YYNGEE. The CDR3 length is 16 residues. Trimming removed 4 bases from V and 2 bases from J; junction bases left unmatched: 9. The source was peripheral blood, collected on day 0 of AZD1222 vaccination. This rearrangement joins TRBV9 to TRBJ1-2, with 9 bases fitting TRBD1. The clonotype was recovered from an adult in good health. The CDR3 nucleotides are TGTGCCAGCAGCCCACGGTGGACAGGGGCGAACTATGGCTACACCTTC. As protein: CASSPRWTGANYGYTF.